The 16 T cell receptor beta chains presented below share a single source sample, sequenced in a study of beta chain features in type 1 diabetes. Notes on the study in general: TCRB CDR3s from Type 1 diabetes patients were moderately but significantly shorter in all four CD4+ subsets.

These TCRs' antigens remain unknown. Of the isolated RNA, all was reverse transcribed, and so the sequenced material was expressed TCRB transcripts. This table comes from immunoSEQ multiplex PCR, and its TCRdb copy is limited to in-frame clones, with some not included. The repertoire holds 500,000 to 850,000 clones, with 11% to 15% as singletons. Material: naive CD4+ T cells from blood. Receptors originate from a man between 18 and 29 years old with type 1 diabetes.

The gene calls are TRBV5-1 and TRBJ2-5; 7 positions agree with TRBD1. The CDR3 spans 15 residues. Germline CDR1 is SGHRS and CDR2 is YFSETQ. Trimming at V came to 0 bases and at J to 4 bases, leaving 6 bases not matched to a gene. CDR3 loop: CASSLAVRGRETQYF. The CDR3 coding sequence is TGCGCCAGCAGCTTGGCTGTCAGGGGGAGAGAGACCCAGTACTTC. Looking up the rest from reference TRBV5-1 and TRBJ2-5 gives the full variable domain: KAGVTQTPRYLIKTRGQQVTLSCSPISGHRSVSWYQQTPGQGLQFLFEYFSETQRNKGNFPGRFSGRQFSNSRSEMNVSTLELGDSALYLCASSLAVRGRETQYFGPGTRLLVL.

Only one count was recorded for this clone. The chain joins TRBV29-1 to TRBJ1-2; D is undetermined. The CDR3 is 12 residues long. The V gene lost 4 bases and the J gene lost 10 bases, with 16 bases spanning the gap. CDR1 is SQVTM and CDR2 is ANQGSEA in the germline V gene. The CDR3 bases are TGCAGCGTTGGGAGAGGAAGCATTTACTACACCTTC. It yields the protein CSVGRGSIYYTF.

This clone was seen a few times. This rearrangement joins TRBV30 to TRBJ2-1; tentatively, D is TRBD1 or TRBD2 (5 bases each). The length of the CDR3 is 14 residues. The V end lost 0 bases, the J end lost 8 bases, and 14 bases lay between the germline ends. The germline V gene encodes CDR1 GTSNPN and CDR2 SVGIG (reference sequence). CDR3 protein: CAWSVGQGVDEQFF. The CDR3 DNA follows: TGTGCCTGGAGTGTGGGGCAGGGAGTTGATGAGCAGTTCTTC.

This chain links TRBV5-6 with TRBJ2-1; the D gene could be TRBD1 or TRBD2 (6 bases each). This CDR3 comprises 14 residues. CDR1 is SGHDT and CDR2 is YYEEEE in the germline V gene. V lost 6 bases, J lost 2 bases, and 12 bases lay in between. For the CDR3, the DNA is TGTGCCAGCACAAGAAGGGGGGCCTACAATGAGCAGTTCTTC. Translating gives CASTRRGAYNEQFF. Complete variable domain (other parts from reference TRBV5-6 and TRBJ2-1): DAGVTQSPTHLIKTRGQQVTLRCSPKSGHDTVSWYQQALGQGPQFIFQYYEEEERQRGNFPDRFSGHQFPNYSSELNVNALLLGDSALYLCASTRRGAYNEQFFGPGTRLTVL.

The V gene is TRBV25-1, the J gene TRBJ2-1; no firm D call. The V gene lost 2 bases and the J gene lost 10 bases, with 15 bases spanning the gap. The CDR3 is 14 amino acids. Germline V gene sequence: CDR1 MGHDK, CDR2 SYGVNS. The CDR3 region has the DNA TGTGCCAGCAGTGAAGATGGCAGGAGTCGGGAGCAGTTCTTC. It specifies CASSEDGRSREQFF.

This rearrangement joins TRBV11-3 to TRBJ2-5; a possible D gene is TRBD2 (7 bases). This CDR3 is 14 amino acids long. Trimming removed 5 bases at V and 3 bases at J, with 13 bases between. Germline V gene sequence: CDR1 SGHNT, CDR2 YENEEA. CDR3 region: CASSQWGGKETQYF. CDR3 nucleotide sequence: TGTGCCAGCAGCCAGTGGGGGGGCAAAGAGACCCAGTACTTC.

A few counts support this clone. The chain combines TRBV7-2 with TRBJ2-7; D is perhaps TRBD1 or TRBD2 (5 bases each). V lost 2 bases and J lost 4, with 18 bases in between. Germline loops: CDR1 SGHTA, CDR2 FQGNSA. This CDR3 has 16 amino acids. The CDR3 loop is CASSLIRTSQGYEQYF. CDR3 in DNA: TGTGCCAGCAGCTTAATCCGGACTTCGCAGGGTTACGAGCAGTACTTC.

This clone was recorded a few times. The chain couples TRBV5-4 to TRBJ1-2; no reliable D call. The CDR3 runs to 13 residues. The V gene's germline CDR1 is SGHNT and CDR2 YYREEE (reference sequence). Between the trimmed V and J ends, which lost 4 bases and 2 bases, there was a span of 9 bases. CDR3 coding DNA: TGTGCCAGCAGCCGGACGGCGAACTATGGCTACACCTTC. This gives the protein CASSRTANYGYTF.

This clone was detected only a few times. This sequence joins TRBV5-4 and TRBJ2-1; 9 nucleotides align to TRBD1. V shed 4 bases, J shed 4 bases, and the junction held 9 bases outside the gene matches. The germline V gene has CDR1 SGHNT and CDR2 YYREEE (reference sequence). This CDR3 spans 16 amino acids. The chain's CDR3 is CASSRSGTGLYNEQFF. The CDR3 DNA is TGTGCCAGCAGCCGATCCGGGACAGGGTTATACAATGAGCAGTTCTTC. Supplemented by reference TRBV5-4 and TRBJ2-1, the full variable domain reads ETGVTQSPTHLIKTRGQQVTLRCSSQSGHNTVSWYQQALGQGPQFIFQYYREEENGRGNFPPRFSGLQFPNYSSELNVNALELDDSALYLCASSRSGTGLYNEQFFGPGTRLTVL.

The rearrangement links TRBV29-1 to TRBJ1-4; D possibly corresponds to TRBD1 (5 bases). The V gene's germline CDR1 is SQVTM and CDR2 ANQGSEA. The germline V and J ends were trimmed by 7 bases and 6 bases, with 21 bases remaining between them. This CDR3 spans 15 amino acids. CDR3 sequence (DNA): TGCAGCGGCGGTAACCTTCGAGGAGGGGATGAAAAACTGTTTTTT. Translated: CSGGNLRGGDEKLFF.

This clone was counted only a few times. The chain recombines TRBV7-9 with TRBJ2-7; D unresolved. Germline CDR1 and CDR2: SEHNR and FQNEAQ (reference sequence). The CDR3 consists of 16 residues. V was cut by 4 bases and J by 2 bases, with 18 bases left in between. DNA for the CDR3: TGTGCCAGCAGCTCGGGCCCGGAGCTCCAAGCCTACGAGCAGTACTTC. This encodes CASSSGPELQAYEQYF.

The J gene is TRBJ2-1, the V gene TRBV18, with D maybe TRBD1 (5 bases). The germline V gene encodes CDR1 KGHSH and CDR2 LQKENI. Trimming left V 3 bases short and J 1 base short, with 13 bases between. The CDR3 runs to 16 residues. The DNA for the CDR3 is TGTGCCAGCTCACCGAACTCCAGGGCGTCCTACAATGAGCAGTTCTTC. Translation gives CASSPNSRASYNEQFF.

This clone was seen more than once but under ten times. Other nucleotide sequences from this sample produce the same CDR3. The chain links TRBV27 to TRBJ2-5; 7 bases align to TRBD1. V lost 3 bases to trimming and J lost 7 bases; unmatched junction nucleotides: 2. The CDR3 extends over 12 amino acids. Germline values: CDR1 MNHEY, CDR2 SMNVEV (reference sequence). CDR3 loop: CASSLPGGTQYF. The CDR3 coding sequence is TGTGCCAGCAGTTTGCCAGGGGGGACCCAGTACTTC.

This clone was counted only a few times. The rearrangement links TRBV21-1 to TRBJ1-2; the D call TRBD1 from the table was never checked on the DNA. TRBV21-1 is described as a pseudogene. The CDR3 length is 15 residues. The CDR3 protein is CASSKAIGANYGYTF. The CDR3 coding sequence is TGTGCCAGCAGCAAAGCGATAGGGGCCAACTATGGCTACACCTTC.

Only a few counts were recorded for this clone. The V and J genes are TRBV2 and TRBJ2-1; weak D call: TRBD1 (6 bases). The germline CDR1 and CDR2 sequences are SNHLY and FYNNEI. Trimming left V 6 bases short and J 10 bases short, with 13 bases between. The CDR3 length is 12 residues. CDR3 bases: TGTGCCAGCAGGACTACAGGGTCGGAGCAGTTCTTC. Amino acid sequence: CASRTTGSEQFF.

This sequence joins TRBV6-5 and TRBJ2-5, with TRBD2 matching 11 bases. With 6 bases clipped from V and 4 bases from J, the junction kept 7 bases outside the gene matches. The CDR3 runs to 15 residues. The germline CDR1 and CDR2 sequences are MNHEY and SVGAGI. CDR3 in amino acids: CASSLSGRAPETQYF. The CDR3 DNA is TGTGCCAGCAGCCTTAGCGGGAGGGCCCCAGAGACCCAGTACTTC.